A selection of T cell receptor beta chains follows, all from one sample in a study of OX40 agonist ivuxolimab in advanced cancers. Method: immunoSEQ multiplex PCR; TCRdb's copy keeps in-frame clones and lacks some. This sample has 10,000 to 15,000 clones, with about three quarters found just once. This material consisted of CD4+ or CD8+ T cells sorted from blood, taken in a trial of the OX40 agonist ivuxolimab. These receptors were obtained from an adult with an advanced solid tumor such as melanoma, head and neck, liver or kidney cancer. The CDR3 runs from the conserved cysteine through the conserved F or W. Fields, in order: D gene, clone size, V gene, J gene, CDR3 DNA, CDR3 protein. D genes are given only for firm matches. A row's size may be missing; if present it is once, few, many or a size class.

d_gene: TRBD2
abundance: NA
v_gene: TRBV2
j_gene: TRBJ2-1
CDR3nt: TGTGCCAGCAGTGAGGGGGGGATGGGTAGCGGGCATTACAATGAGCAGTTCTTC
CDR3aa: CASSEGGMGSGHYNEQFF

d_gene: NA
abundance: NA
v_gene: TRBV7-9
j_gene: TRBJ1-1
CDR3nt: TGTGCCAGCAGCTTAGTCGAAGTCACTGAAGCTTTCTTT
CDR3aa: CASSLVEVTEAFF

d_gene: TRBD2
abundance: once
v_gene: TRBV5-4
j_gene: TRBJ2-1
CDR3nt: TGTGCCAGCAGCTTGGGGACTAGCGGGAGGAATGAGCAGTTCTTC
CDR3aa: CASSLGTSGRNEQFF

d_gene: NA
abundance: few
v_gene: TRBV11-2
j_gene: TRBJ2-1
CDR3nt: TGCGCCAGCAGCCAAGAACTGAGCTCCTACAATGAGCAGTTCTTC
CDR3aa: CASSQELSSYNEQFF

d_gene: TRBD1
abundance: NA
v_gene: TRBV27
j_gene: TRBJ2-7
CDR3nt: TGTGCCACGGGGACAGGAACCTACGAGCAGTACTTC
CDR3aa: CATGTGTYEQYF

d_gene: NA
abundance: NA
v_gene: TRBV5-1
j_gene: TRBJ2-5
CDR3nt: TGCGCCAGCAGCTTGGTGGCAGCCCAAGAGACCCAGTACTTC
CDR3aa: CASSLVAAQETQYF

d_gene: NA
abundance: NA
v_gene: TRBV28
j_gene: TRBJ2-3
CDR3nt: TGTGCCAGCAGTTCCAGGACAACACTCTTGGATACGCAGTATTTT
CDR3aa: CASSSRTTLLDTQYF

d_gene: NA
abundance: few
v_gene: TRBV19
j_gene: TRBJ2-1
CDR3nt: TGTGCCAGTAGTATAGGGGGGAATGAGCAGTTCTTC
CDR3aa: CASSIGGNEQFF

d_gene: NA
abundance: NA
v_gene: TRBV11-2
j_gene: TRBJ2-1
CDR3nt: TGTGCCAGCAGCTTTATTGAGGGGAGCTCCTACAATGAGCAGTTCTTC
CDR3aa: CASSFIEGSSYNEQFF

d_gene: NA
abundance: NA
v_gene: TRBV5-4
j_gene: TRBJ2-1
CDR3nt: TGTGCCAGCAGCTTGGCCGAGGGAGAGTACAATGAGCAGTTCTTC
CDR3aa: CASSLAEGEYNEQFF

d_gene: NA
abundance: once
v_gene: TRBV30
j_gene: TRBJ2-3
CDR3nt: TGTGCCTGGAGTGGAGGAGATACGCAGTATTTT
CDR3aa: CAWSGGDTQYF

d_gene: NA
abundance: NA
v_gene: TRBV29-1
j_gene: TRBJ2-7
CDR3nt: TGCAGCGTTGAAGGCCGGGACGAGCAGTACTTC
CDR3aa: CSVEGRDEQYF

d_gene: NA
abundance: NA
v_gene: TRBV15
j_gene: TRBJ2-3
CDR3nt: TGTGCCACCAGCAGAGGTGTTGGTGATACGCAGTATTTT
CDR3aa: CATSRGVGDTQYF

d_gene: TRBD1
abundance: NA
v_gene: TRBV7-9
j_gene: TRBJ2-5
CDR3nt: TGTGCCAGCACCCTACAGGGGGAAGAGACCCAGTACTTC
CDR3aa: CASTLQGEETQYF

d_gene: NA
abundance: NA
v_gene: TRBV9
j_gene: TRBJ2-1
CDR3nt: TGTGCCAGCAGCGTAGGTTCAGGGGAGGGCCTCTACAATGAGCAGTTCTTC
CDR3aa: CASSVGSGEGLYNEQFF

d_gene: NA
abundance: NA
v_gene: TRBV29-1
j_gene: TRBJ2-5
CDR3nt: TGCAGCTTTAAGGCACGGTCGCTTATCCAAGAGACCCAGTACTTC
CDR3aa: CSFKARSLIQETQYF

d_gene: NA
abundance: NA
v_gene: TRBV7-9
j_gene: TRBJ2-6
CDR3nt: TGTGCCAGCAGCACAGAGGAGGGGGCCAACGTCCTGACTTTC
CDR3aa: CASSTEEGANVLTF

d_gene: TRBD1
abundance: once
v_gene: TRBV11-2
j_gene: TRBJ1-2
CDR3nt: TGTGCCACCAAATCGGGACAGGGGGCTCTAGGCTACACCTTC
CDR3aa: CATKSGQGALGYTF